Presented here are 20 T cell receptor beta chains from one specimen sequenced in a study of technical replicates of blood from a few donors. TCRdb's table, derived via immunoSEQ multiplex PCR, lists solely in-frame clones and lacks some. Of 84,000 or so clones in the sample, 85% to 95% were seen once. The sequencing sample was made of T cells isolated from PBMCs. The receptors come from a human donor in good health.

The CDR3 DNA reads as TGCGCCAGCAGCTTGGTTGGGGCTGCAGATACGCAGTATTTT. Translation: CASSLVGAADTQYF. V usage is TRBV5-1 and J usage is TRBJ2-3; possible D gene TRBD1, 5 bases. CDR1 is SGHRS, CDR2 YFSETQ, per germline. The V gene lost 0 bases and the J gene lost 4 bases, with 9 bases spanning the gap. This CDR3 contains 14 residues.

The CDR3: CASSQDEQGVEKLFF. The CDR3 DNA reads as TGTGCCAGCAGCCAAGATGAACAGGGGGTTGAAAAACTGTTTTTT. V gene TRBV14 combines with J gene TRBJ1-4; 8 bases are shared with TRBD1. The CDR3 extends over 15 amino acids. Trimming removed 0 bases from V and 7 bases from J; junction bases left unmatched: 4. CDR1 and CDR2 (germline): SGHDN, FVKESK.

This sequence joins TRBV2 and TRBJ1-4; 11 bases line up with TRBD1. Germline values: CDR1 SNHLY, CDR2 FYNNEI. The ends lost 6 bases at V and 4 bases at J; junction bases unmatched: 4. The CDR3 runs 15 residues. The CDR3, as DNA: TGTGCCAGCAGCGGACAGGGGGCTTATAATGAAAAACTGTTTTTT. Its translation: CASSGQGAYNEKLFF.

This sequence joins TRBV10-3 and TRBJ1-5, with D possibly TRBD1 on 6 matching bases. There are 15 residues in the CDR3. The V and J ends lost 0 bases and 8 bases respectively, with 14 bases between them. CDR1 and CDR2 (germline): ENHRY, SYGVKD. The CDR3 DNA reads TGTGCCATCAGTGAGTCGGGGGCGGACTTGGAGCCCCAGCATTTT. Its protein product is CAISESGADLEPQHF.

The chain is built from TRBV4-1 and TRBJ2-3; 9 bases are a match to TRBD2. The CDR3 consists of 16 residues. Per germline, CDR1 MGHRA and CDR2 YSYEKL. Unmatched junction bases numbered 8, after V lost 4 bases and J lost 3 bases. CDR3 nucleotides: TGCGCCAGCAGCCCCCGGGCGGGGGGGCCGACAGATACGCAGTATTTT. Protein: CASSPRAGGPTDTQYF.

This chain uses TRBV5-1 with TRBJ1-5; D is possibly TRBD1 (5 bases). The CDR3 consists of 16 residues. The germline V and J ends were trimmed by 5 bases and 0 bases, with 15 bases remaining between them. Germline assignment: CDR1 SGHRS and CDR2 YFSETQ. The CDR3 spells CASRGGSVHSNQPQHF. CDR3 DNA: TGCGCCAGCAGGGGGGGTAGTGTCCATAGCAATCAGCCCCAGCATTTT. The variable domain in full, with the rest retrieved from reference TRBV5-1 and TRBJ1-5, is KAGVTQTPRYLIKTRGQQVTLSCSPISGHRSVSWYQQTPGQGLQFLFEYFSETQRNKGNFPGRFSGRQFSNSRSEMNVSTLELGDSALYLCASRGGSVHSNQPQHFGDGTRLSIL.

The rearrangement uses TRBV6-5 and TRBJ2-1; TRBD2 matches at 9 bases. V trimming: 0 bases; J trimming: 4 bases; junction bases outside the gene matches: 1. Germline assignment: CDR1 MNHEY and CDR2 SVGAGI. The CDR3 spans 15 residues. The CDR3 DNA is TGTGCCAGCAGTTACTCAAGCGGGGGGTACAATGAGCAGTTCTTC. It yields the protein CASSYSSGGYNEQFF.

The rearrangement uses TRBV19 and TRBJ1-2; possible D gene TRBD1, 5 bases. Between the trimmed V and J ends, which lost 5 bases and 4 bases, there was a span of 17 bases. CDR1 is LNHDA and CDR2 is SQIVND in the germline V gene (reference sequence). The length of the CDR3 is 15 residues. The CDR3 coding sequence is TGTGCCAGTAGTGGCTCGGTAGGGGATTCCTATGGCTACACCTTC. It specifies CASSGSVGDSYGYTF.

The V gene is TRBV7-8, the J gene TRBJ2-1; 9 bases line up with TRBD2. V trimming: 5 bases; J trimming: 7 bases; junction bases outside the gene matches: 9. Germline CDR1 reads SGHVS; CDR2 reads FQNEAQ. This CDR3 is 15 amino acids long. This CDR3 reads CASSPGTSIGNEQFF. CDR3 nucleotide sequence: TGTGCCAGCAGCCCCGGGACTAGCATAGGGAATGAGCAGTTCTTC.

The chain has TRBV27 and TRBJ2-2, with D unclear. Germline V gene data show CDR1 as MNHEY and CDR2 as SMNVEV (reference sequence). Trimming removed 4 bases from V and 3 bases from J, with 9 bases in between. The CDR3 is made up of 14 amino acids. The CDR3 coding sequence is TGTGCCAGCAGTTCAAGTGCGCACACCGGGGAGCTGTTTTTT. Protein product: CASSSSAHTGELFF.

The chain couples TRBV6-5 to TRBJ1-2, with D perhaps matching TRBD1 (6 bases). This CDR3 is 15 amino acids long. Trimming removed 0 bases at V and 6 bases at J, with 14 bases between. Germline values: CDR1 MNHEY, CDR2 SVGAGI. The CDR3 region has the DNA TGTGCCAGCAGTTACTCCCGGGCAGGGGCGGATGGCTACACCTTC. It is translated as CASSYSRAGADGYTF.

The chain carries TRBV9 and TRBJ1-1; possibly TRBD1 for D (5 bases). The CDR3 runs 16 residues. The V gene lost 4 bases and the J gene lost 5 bases, with 21 bases spanning the gap. CDR1 and CDR2 from the germline V gene are SGDLS and YYNGEE. The CDR3 sequence: CASSPTKAGPSTEAFF. The CDR3 bases are TGTGCCAGCAGCCCCACAAAGGCGGGGCCTTCTACTGAAGCTTTCTTT.

The chain carries TRBV6-1 and TRBJ2-3; 11 bases are a match to TRBD1. Germline V gene data show CDR1 as MNHNS and CDR2 as SASEGT. The CDR3 is made up of 15 amino acids. Trimming at V came to 4 bases and at J to 4 bases, leaving 4 bases not matched to a gene. The CDR3 region is CASSVRDRGADTQYF. The CDR3 DNA reads TGTGCCAGCAGTGTCCGGGACAGGGGGGCAGATACGCAGTATTTT.

The rearrangement joins TRBV27 to TRBJ2-1, with 7 bases matching TRBD2. V was clipped by 4 bases and J by 0 bases; unmatched bases: 3. Germline values: CDR1 MNHEY, CDR2 SMNVEV (reference sequence). This CDR3 is 15 amino acids long. The CDR3 bases are TGTGCCAGCAGTTACGGGGGGAGCTCCTACAATGAGCAGTTCTTC. It encodes CASSYGGSSYNEQFF.

The genes are TRBV19 and TRBJ2-1; 14 bases align to TRBD2. Germline CDR1 and CDR2: LNHDA and SQIVND (reference sequence). The CDR3 extends over 16 amino acids. After removal of 5 bases from V and 7 bases from J, the junction contained 7 bases not matched to a gene. The CDR3, as DNA: TGTGCCAGTAGTCCGGGACTAGCGGGAGTTCTAAATGAGCAGTTCTTC. Amino acid sequence: CASSPGLAGVLNEQFF.

CDR3 protein: CASSFGLAGVTDTQYF. In nucleotides, the CDR3 is TGTGCCAGCAGCTTTGGACTAGCGGGAGTGACAGATACGCAGTATTTT. The V and J genes are TRBV7-2 and TRBJ2-3, with 13 bases lining up with TRBD2. This CDR3 contains 16 residues. Unmatched junction bases numbered 3, after V lost 3 bases and J lost 3 bases. Germline V CDR1 and CDR2: SGHTA, FQGNSA.

In its sample, this clone was seen once. The rearrangement links TRBV20-1 to TRBJ1-2; D is uncertain. The V gene lost 3 bases and the J gene lost 5 bases, with 7 bases spanning the gap. Germline CDR1 DFQATT, CDR2 SNEGSKA (reference sequence). CDR3 length: 11 residues. DNA of the CDR3: TGCAGTGCTAGTCCCCAATATGGCTACACCTTC. This codes for CSASPQYGYTF.

The V call is TRBV5-1, the J call TRBJ2-5; no reliable D call. Germline-derived CDR1 and CDR2 are SGHRS and YFSETQ. The CDR3 extends over 17 amino acids. Trimming took off 0 bases at V and 5 bases at J, with 20 bases between the two ends. CDR3 DNA: TGCGCCAGCAGCTTGGTGCGCCGGTCCGAAACCAGGGAGACCCAGTACTTC. Translated, it gives CASSLVRRSETRETQYF. The complete variable domain, with remaining parts taken from reference TRBV5-1 and TRBJ2-5, reads KAGVTQTPRYLIKTRGQQVTLSCSPISGHRSVSWYQQTPGQGLQFLFEYFSETQRNKGNFPGRFSGRQFSNSRSEMNVSTLELGDSALYLCASSLVRRSETRETQYFGPGTRLLVL.

V gene TRBV5-4 combines with J gene TRBJ2-5, with 10 bases lining up with TRBD2. CDR1 SGHNT and CDR2 YYREEE come from the germline V gene (reference sequence). This CDR3 region has 16 residues. J gave up 1 base and V 0 bases, and 3 bases lay outside the gene matches. The CDR3 bases are TGTGCCAGCAGCTTGGCCGGGACTAGCGCCCAAGAGACCCAGTACTTC. Amino acids: CASSLAGTSAQETQYF.

This clone was counted a few times. This chain connects TRBV6-1 to TRBJ2-2, with 7 bases lining up with TRBD2. This CDR3 has 14 residues. After removal of 5 bases from V and 3 bases from J, the junction contained 3 bases not matched to a gene. CDR1 is MNHNS, CDR2 SASEGT, per germline. The CDR3 DNA reads TGTGCCAGCAGTTCGGGACTACACACCGGGGAGCTGTTTTTT. Amino acids: CASSSGLHTGELFF.